This T cell receptor (beta chain) originates from a study of blood T cell repertoires in COVID-19. CDR3 length: 15 residues. The germline V gene has CDR1 MNHEY and CDR2 SVGAGI. V shed 6 bases and J 4 bases; nucleotides not matched to a gene: 8. Cohort 3 recovered donors had two negative PCRs, clearance, or symptom resolution. TCRdb keeps only in-frame clones here, not all; method: immunoSEQ multiplex PCR. The sample contains some 330,000 clones, 70% to 90% of which appear only once. Sample: PBMCs or T cells enriched from blood (not recorded which). The TCR sequence derives from a man aged 25 to 45 who had recovered from COVID-19. This chain links TRBV6-5 with TRBJ2-3; 9 bases line up with TRBD2. Here the CDR3 reads CASRIAGAGADTQYF. As DNA, the CDR3 is TGTGCCAGCAGAATAGCGGGAGCGGGCGCAGATACGCAGTATTTT.